This T cell receptor beta chain was found in a study of blood T cell repertoires in COVID-19. The method was immunoSEQ multiplex PCR; TCRdb's version includes in-frame clones alone and lacks a portion of them. This sample carries 130,000 to 150,000 clones, around 87% of them seen once, and the ten largest clones take over 10%. CDR1 SGDLS and CDR2 YYNGEE come from the germline V gene. The length of the CDR3 is 15 residues. Trimming removed 3 bases at V and 4 bases at J, with 11 bases between. The clonotype comes from a man aged 18 to 30 with COVID-19, enrolled during active disease. The sequenced sample was peripheral blood. The V and J genes are TRBV9 and TRBJ1-6, with D hard to call. The CDR3 bases are TGTGCCAGCAGCGGAACAGACGGATATAATTCACCCCTCCACTTT. This codes for CASSGTDGYNSPLHF.